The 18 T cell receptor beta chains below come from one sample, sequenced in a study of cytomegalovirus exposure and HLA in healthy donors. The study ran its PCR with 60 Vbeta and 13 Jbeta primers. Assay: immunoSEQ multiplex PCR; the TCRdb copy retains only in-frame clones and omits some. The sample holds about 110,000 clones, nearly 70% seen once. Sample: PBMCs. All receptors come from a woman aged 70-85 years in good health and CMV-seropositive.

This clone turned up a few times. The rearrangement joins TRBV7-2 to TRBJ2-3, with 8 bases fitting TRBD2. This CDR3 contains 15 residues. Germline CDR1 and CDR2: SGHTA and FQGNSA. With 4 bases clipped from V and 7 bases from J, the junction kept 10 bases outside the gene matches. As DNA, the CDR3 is TGTGCCAGCAGCTCAGGACTAGGCGGGGGGAATACGCAGTATTTT. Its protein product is CASSSGLGGGNTQYF.

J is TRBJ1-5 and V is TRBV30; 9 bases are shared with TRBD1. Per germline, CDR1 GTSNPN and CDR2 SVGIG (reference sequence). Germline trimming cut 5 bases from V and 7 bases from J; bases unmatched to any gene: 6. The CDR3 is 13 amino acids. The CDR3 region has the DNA TGTGCCTGGGACCTACAGGGGGCCCAGCCCCAGCATTTT. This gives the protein CAWDLQGAQPQHF.

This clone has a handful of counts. The CDR3 protein is CASSRERNYNSPLHF. The DNA of the CDR3 is TGTGCCAGCAGTCGGGAAAGGAACTATAATTCACCCCTCCACTTT. The genes are TRBV6-5 and TRBJ1-6; no reliable D call. Trimming removed 5 bases from V and 3 bases from J, with 11 bases in between. The CDR3 is 15 residues long. The germline V gene encodes CDR1 MNHEY and CDR2 SVGAGI.

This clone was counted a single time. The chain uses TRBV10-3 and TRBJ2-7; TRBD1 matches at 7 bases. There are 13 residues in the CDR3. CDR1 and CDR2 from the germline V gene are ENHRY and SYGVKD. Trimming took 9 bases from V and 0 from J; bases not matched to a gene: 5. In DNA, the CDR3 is TGTGCCATTGGGTCAGGGGGCTCCTACGAGCAGTACTTC. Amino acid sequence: CAIGSGGSYEQYF.

CDR3 DNA: TGTGCCAGCAGCCAAGGAGGGGGTTCTCAAGAGACCCAGTACTTC. This encodes CASSQGGGSQETQYF. V is TRBV4-2 and J is TRBJ2-5; D is possibly TRBD1 (6 bases). The CDR3 loop spans 15 amino acids. V was trimmed by 1 base and J by 2 bases, leaving 11 bases between them. Germline loops: CDR1 LGHNA, CDR2 YNFKEQ.

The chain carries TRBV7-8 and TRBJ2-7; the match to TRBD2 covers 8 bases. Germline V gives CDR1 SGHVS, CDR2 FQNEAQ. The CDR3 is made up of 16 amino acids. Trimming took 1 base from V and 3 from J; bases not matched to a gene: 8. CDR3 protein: CASSLGRLAQFYEQYF. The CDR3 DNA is TGTGCCAGCAGCTTAGGGCGACTAGCGCAGTTCTACGAGCAGTACTTC. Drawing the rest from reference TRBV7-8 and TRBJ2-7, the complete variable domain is GAGVSQSPRYKVAKRGQDVALRCDPISGHVSLFWYQQALGQGPEFLTYFQNEAQLDKSGLPSDRFFAERPEGSVSTLKIQRTQQEDSAVYLCASSLGRLAQFYEQYFGPGTRLTVT.

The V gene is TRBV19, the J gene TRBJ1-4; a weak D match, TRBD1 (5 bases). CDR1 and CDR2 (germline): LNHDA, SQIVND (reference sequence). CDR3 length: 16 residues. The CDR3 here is CASQNPGRPQEEKLFF. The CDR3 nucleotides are TGTGCTTCCCAAAACCCCGGACGGCCACAGGAGGAAAAACTGTTTTTT.

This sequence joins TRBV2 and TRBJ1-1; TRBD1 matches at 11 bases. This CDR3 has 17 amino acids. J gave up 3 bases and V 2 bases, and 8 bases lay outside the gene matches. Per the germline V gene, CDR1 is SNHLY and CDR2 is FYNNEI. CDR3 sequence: CASSETGTGGSYTEAFF. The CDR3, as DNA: TGTGCCAGCAGTGAAACCGGGACAGGGGGGAGCTACACTGAAGCTTTCTTT.

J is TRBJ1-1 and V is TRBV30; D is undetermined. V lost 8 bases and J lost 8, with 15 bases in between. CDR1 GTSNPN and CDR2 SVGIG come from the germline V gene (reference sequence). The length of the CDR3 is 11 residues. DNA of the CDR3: TGTGCCACAAGCGAATTAAAGGAAGCTTTCTTT. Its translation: CATSELKEAFF.

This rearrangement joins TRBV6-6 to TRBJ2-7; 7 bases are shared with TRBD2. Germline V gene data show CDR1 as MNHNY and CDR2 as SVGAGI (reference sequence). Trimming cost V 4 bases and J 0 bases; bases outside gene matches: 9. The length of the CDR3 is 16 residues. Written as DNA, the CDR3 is TGTGCCAGCAGTTCCCCCGGAGCGGGAAGCTCCTACGAGCAGTACTTC. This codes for CASSSPGAGSSYEQYF.

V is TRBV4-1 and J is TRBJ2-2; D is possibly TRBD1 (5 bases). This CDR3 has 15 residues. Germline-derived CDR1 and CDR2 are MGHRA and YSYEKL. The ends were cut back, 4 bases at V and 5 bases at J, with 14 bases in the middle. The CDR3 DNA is TGCGCCAGCAGCCCTTTGGCAGGGTGGACCGGGGAGCTGTTTTTT. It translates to CASSPLAGWTGELFF.

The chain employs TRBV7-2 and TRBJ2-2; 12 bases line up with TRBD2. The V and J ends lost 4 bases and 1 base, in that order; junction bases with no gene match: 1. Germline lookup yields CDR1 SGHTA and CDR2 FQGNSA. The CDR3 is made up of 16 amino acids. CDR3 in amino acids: CASSSGLAGNTGELFF. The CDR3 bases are TGTGCCAGCAGCTCGGGACTAGCGGGGAACACCGGGGAGCTGTTTTTT.

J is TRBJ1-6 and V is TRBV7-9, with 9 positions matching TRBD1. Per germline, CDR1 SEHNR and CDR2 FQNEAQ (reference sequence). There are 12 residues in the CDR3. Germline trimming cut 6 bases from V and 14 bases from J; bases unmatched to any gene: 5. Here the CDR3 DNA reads TGTGCCAGCAGTCAGGACAGGGGATCCCTCCACTTT. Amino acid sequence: CASSQDRGSLHF.

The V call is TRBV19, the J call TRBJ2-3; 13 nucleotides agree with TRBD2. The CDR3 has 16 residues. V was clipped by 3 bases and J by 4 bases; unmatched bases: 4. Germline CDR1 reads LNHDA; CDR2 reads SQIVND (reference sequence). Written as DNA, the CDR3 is TGTGCCAGTAGTATGGGACTAGCGGGGCCCTCAGATACGCAGTATTTT. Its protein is CASSMGLAGPSDTQYF.

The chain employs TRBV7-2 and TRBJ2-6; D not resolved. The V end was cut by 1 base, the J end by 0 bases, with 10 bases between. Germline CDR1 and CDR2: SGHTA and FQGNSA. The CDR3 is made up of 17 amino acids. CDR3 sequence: CASSLGQVRSGANVLTF. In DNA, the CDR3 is TGTGCCAGCAGCTTAGGGCAGGTCCGCTCTGGGGCCAACGTCCTGACTTTC.

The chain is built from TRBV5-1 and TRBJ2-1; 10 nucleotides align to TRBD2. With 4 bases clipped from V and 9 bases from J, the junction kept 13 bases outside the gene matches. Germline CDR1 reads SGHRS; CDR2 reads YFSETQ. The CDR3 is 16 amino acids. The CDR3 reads CASSPERGGLLSEQFF. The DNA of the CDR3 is TGCGCCAGCAGCCCGGAGCGGGGGGGCTTATTAAGTGAGCAGTTCTTC.

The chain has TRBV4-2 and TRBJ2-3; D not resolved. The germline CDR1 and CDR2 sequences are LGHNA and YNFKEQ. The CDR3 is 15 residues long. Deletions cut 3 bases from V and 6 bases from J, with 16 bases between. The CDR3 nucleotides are TGTGCCAGCAGCCAGAGTGCACTGCAGAGGGATACGCAGTATTTT. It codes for CASSQSALQRDTQYF.

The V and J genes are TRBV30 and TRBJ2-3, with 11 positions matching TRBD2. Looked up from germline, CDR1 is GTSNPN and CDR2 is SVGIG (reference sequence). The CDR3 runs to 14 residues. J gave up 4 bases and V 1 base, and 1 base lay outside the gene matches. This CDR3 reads CAWSGLAGPDTQYF. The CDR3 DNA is TGTGCCTGGAGTGGACTAGCGGGGCCAGATACGCAGTATTTT.